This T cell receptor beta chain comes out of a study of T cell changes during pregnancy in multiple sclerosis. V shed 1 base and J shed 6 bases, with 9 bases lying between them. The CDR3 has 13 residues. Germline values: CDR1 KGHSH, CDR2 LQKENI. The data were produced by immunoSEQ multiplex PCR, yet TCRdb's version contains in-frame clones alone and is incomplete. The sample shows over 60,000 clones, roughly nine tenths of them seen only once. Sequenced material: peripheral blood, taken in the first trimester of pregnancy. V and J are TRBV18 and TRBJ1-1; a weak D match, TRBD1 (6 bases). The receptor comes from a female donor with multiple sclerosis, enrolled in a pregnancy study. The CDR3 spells CASSPQTGPEAFF. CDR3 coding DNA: TGTGCCAGCTCACCACAGACAGGACCTGAAGCTTTCTTT.